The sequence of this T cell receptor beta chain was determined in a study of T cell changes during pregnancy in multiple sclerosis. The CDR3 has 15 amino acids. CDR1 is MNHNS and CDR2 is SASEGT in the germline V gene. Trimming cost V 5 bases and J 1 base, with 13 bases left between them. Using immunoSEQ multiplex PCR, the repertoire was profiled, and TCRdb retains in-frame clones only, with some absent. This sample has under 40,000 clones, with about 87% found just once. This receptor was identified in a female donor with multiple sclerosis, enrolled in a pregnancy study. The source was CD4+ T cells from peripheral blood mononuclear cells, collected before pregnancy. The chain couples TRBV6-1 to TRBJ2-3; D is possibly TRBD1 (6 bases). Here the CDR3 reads CASSLRQVGTDTQYF. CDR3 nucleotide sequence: TGTGCCAGCAGTCTACGACAGGTAGGCACAGATACGCAGTATTTT.